The 24 T cell receptor beta chains in this list originate from one sample, sequenced in a study of response to subunit inactivated influenza vaccine. TCRdb passed the RT-PCR reads through MiXCR, listing each CDR3 protein once. This repertoire shows more than 200,000 distinct CDR3 sequences, 9.5% to 15% found once; its top ten account for about 8%. Material: non-naive T cells sorted from PBMCs, obtained less than 15 days before vaccination. These receptors all come from a man aged 45-65 years who received an inactivated influenza vaccine.

The V call is TRBV6-5, the J call TRBJ2-6; a possible D gene is TRBD1 (6 bases). CDR1 is MNHEY and CDR2 is SVGAGI in the germline V gene. V was shortened by 6 bases and J by 1 base, with 10 bases between the two germline ends. This CDR3 region has 15 residues. CDR3 sequence (DNA): TGTGCCAGCAGATACAGGGAGTCTGGGGCCAACGTCCTGACTTTC. Residues: CASRYRESGANVLTF.

Only a few counts were recorded for this clonotype. The chain links TRBV28 to TRBJ2-7, with 7 bases aligning to TRBD2. Per the germline V gene, CDR1 is MDHEN and CDR2 is SYDVKM. The CDR3 runs to 15 residues. V trimming: 6 bases; J trimming: 7 bases; junction bases outside the gene matches: 15. For the CDR3, the DNA is TGTGCCAGCAGCCCCATTGGCGGGAGAGGGCGGGAGCAGTACTTC. Amino acids: CASSPIGGRGREQYF.

This clonotype has a count of ten or more. V gene TRBV6-5 combines with J gene TRBJ2-7, with TRBD2 matching 9 bases. V was pared by 0 bases and J by 5 bases, with 5 bases of the junction left unmatched. The germline CDR1 and CDR2 sequences are MNHEY and SVGAGI. This CDR3 is built from 15 residues. The CDR3 here is CASSYSPAGGNEQYF. Written as DNA, the CDR3 is TGTGCCAGCAGTTACTCTCCAGCGGGGGGCAACGAGCAGTACTTC.

This clonotype has at least ten counts. The rearrangement links TRBV20-1 to TRBJ1-1; D gene unclear. The CDR3 has 12 amino acids. Germline V gene lookup returns CDR1 DFQATT and CDR2 SNEGSKA (reference sequence). With 6 bases removed from V and 1 base from J, the gap between germline ends came to 9 bases. CDR3 in amino acids: CSAFYPNTEAFF. CDR3 sequence (DNA): TGCAGTGCCTTTTACCCGAACACTGAAGCTTTCTTT.

There are a few counts of this clonotype. The J gene is TRBJ2-1, the V gene TRBV4-3; 15 nucleotides align to TRBD2. The germline gives CDR1 LGHNA, CDR2 YSLEER. There are 16 residues in the CDR3. The junction had 7 bases not matched to a gene; V was cut back by 4 bases and J by 9 bases. CDR3 in amino acids: CASSLGLAGGNGEQFF. The CDR3 DNA follows: TGCGCCAGCAGCCTAGGACTAGCGGGAGGGAATGGTGAGCAGTTCTTC.

Only a few counts were recorded for this clonotype. This rearrangement joins TRBV20-1 to TRBJ2-7; 10 positions match TRBD2. The CDR3 covers 14 residues. Germline V gene lookup returns CDR1 DFQATT and CDR2 SNEGSKA (reference sequence). Unmatched junction bases numbered 3, after V lost 1 base and J lost 3 bases. The CDR3 DNA reads as TGCAGTGCTAGAGCTAGCGGGAGTCTCTACGAGCAGTACTTC. Encoded protein: CSARASGSLYEQYF.

This clonotype was seen more than once but under ten times. For the CDR3, the DNA is TGTGCCAGCAATCTAGGTAGCGGGGGGGCGAGTACCGGGGAGCTGTTTTTT. This gives the protein CASNLGSGGASTGELFF. The rearrangement links TRBV2 to TRBJ2-2; 11 positions agree with TRBD2. J lost 5 bases, V lost 7 bases, and 12 bases had no gene match. Germline assignment: CDR1 SNHLY and CDR2 FYNNEI. This CDR3 is built from 17 residues.

In its sample, this clonotype was seen a few times. This sequence joins TRBV20-1 and TRBJ2-5; D is undetermined. The V gene lost 3 bases and the J gene lost 3 bases, with 20 bases spanning the gap. Germline CDR1 DFQATT, CDR2 SNEGSKA (reference sequence). There are 16 residues in the CDR3. CDR3 region: CSASPNPSQGKETQYF. CDR3 nucleotides: TGCAGTGCTAGCCCCAACCCGTCCCAAGGGAAAGAGACCCAGTACTTC.

The chain joins TRBV18 to TRBJ2-7; TRBD1 is a possible D gene (6 bases). Trimming removed 4 bases from V and 6 bases from J, with 19 bases in between. Germline V gene lookup returns CDR1 KGHSH and CDR2 LQKENI. The CDR3 consists of 15 residues. This CDR3 is CASSQNRNRVGEQYF. As DNA, the CDR3 is TGTGCCAGCTCACAAAACAGAAACAGGGTAGGCGAGCAGTACTTC.

The V and J genes are TRBV29-1 and TRBJ1-2, with no clear D. The CDR3 has 13 amino acids. V lost 6 bases and J 2 bases, leaving 13 bases between the germline ends. Germline V CDR1 and CDR2: SQVTM, ANQGSEA. DNA of the CDR3: TGCAGCGTCACACCTAACTCGAACTATGGCTACACCTTC. Translating gives CSVTPNSNYGYTF.

This clonotype has just a few counts. The rearrangement joins TRBV20-1 to TRBJ2-3; 9 bases line up with TRBD2. V lost 4 bases to trimming and J lost 4 bases; unmatched junction nucleotides: 15. CDR1 and CDR2 from the germline V gene are DFQATT and SNEGSKA (reference sequence). The CDR3 contains 17 residues. The CDR3 sequence is CSATGGTSRGKPDTQYF. The CDR3 nucleotides read TGCAGTGCTACGGGCGGGACTAGCAGGGGGAAGCCAGATACGCAGTATTTT.

The rearrangement links TRBV4-1 to TRBJ1-6; no reliable D call. CDR1 and CDR2 from the germline V gene are MGHRA and YSYEKL. Trimming stripped 0 bases from V and 4 bases from J, with 7 bases between. There are 15 residues in the CDR3. CDR3 sequence: CASSQDREYNSPLHF. In nucleotides, the CDR3 is TGCGCCAGCAGCCAAGACAGAGAATATAATTCACCCCTCCACTTT.

The J gene is TRBJ2-7, the V gene TRBV20-1; maybe TRBD2 (5 bases). The CDR3 covers 13 residues. The germline CDR1 and CDR2 sequences are DFQATT and SNEGSKA (reference sequence). Deletions cut 6 bases from V and 1 base from J, with 13 bases between. For the CDR3, the DNA is TGCAGTGCCAGGAGGTTAGGGTCCTACGAGCAGTACTTC. It translates to CSARRLGSYEQYF.

This clonotype was observed many times. In nucleotides, the CDR3 is TGCGCCAGCAGCTTGGCGTCAGGGGAAGGGGCCCAGCATTTT. This encodes CASSLASGEGAQHF. The genes are TRBV5-1 and TRBJ1-5, with D possibly matching TRBD1 (6 bases). V lost 0 bases, J lost 11 bases, and 15 bases lay in between. Germline V gene sequence: CDR1 SGHRS, CDR2 YFSETQ. The CDR3 length is 14 residues. The variable domain in full, completed from reference TRBV5-1 and TRBJ1-5, reads KAGVTQTPRYLIKTRGQQVTLSCSPISGHRSVSWYQQTPGQGLQFLFEYFSETQRNKGNFPGRFSGRQFSNSRSEMNVSTLELGDSALYLCASSLASGEGAQHFGDGTRLSIL.

This clonotype was observed at least ten times. This chain connects TRBV4-1 to TRBJ2-2; 13 nucleotides line up with TRBD2. The germline V gene has CDR1 MGHRA and CDR2 YSYEKL. V was pared by 6 bases and J by 5 bases, with 15 bases of the junction left unmatched. The CDR3 contains 19 residues. The CDR3 here is CASRRLPGLAGAGTGELFF. DNA for the CDR3: TGCGCCAGCAGGCGGCTCCCCGGACTAGCGGGGGCAGGGACCGGGGAGCTGTTTTTT.

This clonotype was detected ten times or more. This CDR3 reads CASSQDPNEQFF. The CDR3 region has the DNA TGCGCCAGCAGCCAAGATCCTAATGAGCAGTTCTTC. V gene TRBV4-3 combines with J gene TRBJ2-1; the D is unclear. CDR1 and CDR2 from the germline V gene are LGHNA and YSLEER. V dropped 0 bases and J dropped 7 bases, with 4 bases sitting between them. This CDR3 region has 12 residues.

In its sample, this clonotype was seen a few times. The chain uses TRBV11-3 and TRBJ2-1; D remains ambiguous. Germline loops: CDR1 SGHNT, CDR2 YENEEA. The CDR3 is made up of 17 amino acids. V lost 1 base and J lost 5, with 18 bases in between. In nucleotides, the CDR3 is TGTGCCAGCAGCTTAGTCACGGGCGGTCTGAAGGACAATGAGCAGTTCTTC. Translation: CASSLVTGGLKDNEQFF.

The J gene is TRBJ2-7, the V gene TRBV6-2 or TRBV6-3; no reliable D call. The CDR3 has 12 amino acids. The V gene's germline CDR1 is MNHEY and CDR2 SVGEGT. V lost 2 bases and J lost 4, with 6 bases in between. The CDR3 DNA reads TGTGCCAGCAGTTACACTCAGTACGAGCAGTACTTC. Protein sequence: CASSYTQYEQYF.

The CDR3 loop reads CASSYWNRDYGKYEQYF. CDR3 in DNA: TGTGCCAGCAGTTATTGGAATCGTGACTACGGGAAGTACGAGCAGTACTTC. The chain joins TRBV6-2 or TRBV6-3 to TRBJ2-7, with a possible D match to TRBD2 (5 bases). Trimming shortened V by 3 bases and J by 4 bases, and 22 bases separated the two germline ends. The CDR3 is made up of 17 amino acids. Germline CDR1 is MNHEY and CDR2 is SVGEGT.

This clonotype was detected only a few times. The rearrangement uses TRBV5-1 and TRBJ2-3; the match to TRBD1 covers 8 bases. Germline V CDR1 and CDR2: SGHRS, YFSETQ. V trimming: 8 bases; J trimming: 0 bases; junction bases outside the gene matches: 11. This CDR3 is 16 amino acids long. The CDR3 is CASMLQGDGSTDTQYF. CDR3 nucleotides: TGCGCCAGTATGTTACAGGGGGACGGGAGCACAGATACGCAGTATTTT.

This chain joins TRBV5-6 and TRBJ1-2; D possibly corresponds to TRBD1 (5 bases). Trimming cost V 1 base and J 2 bases, with 15 bases left between them. This CDR3 is built from 16 residues. Germline CDR1 is SGHDT and CDR2 is YYEEEE. The CDR3 sequence: CASSLWFRESNYGYTF. The CDR3, as DNA: TGTGCCAGCAGCTTGTGGTTCAGGGAATCCAACTATGGCTACACCTTC.

This clonotype was seen ten or more times. The chain couples TRBV7-2 to TRBJ2-7; D might be TRBD1 (6 bases). This CDR3 has 15 residues. Trimming pared 5 bases from V and 0 bases from J, leaving 14 bases between. Germline CDR1 reads SGHTA; CDR2 reads FQGNSA. CDR3 sequence (DNA): TGTGCCAGCAGCGTACAGGGATTGAGCTCCTACGAGCAGTACTTC. Amino acid sequence: CASSVQGLSSYEQYF. The variable domain in full, with the rest retrieved from reference TRBV7-2 and TRBJ2-7, is GAGVSQSPSNKVTEKGKDVELRCDPISGHTALYWYRQSLGQGLEFLIYFQGNSAPDKSGLPSDRFSAERTGGSVSTLTIQRTQQEDSAVYLCASSVQGLSSYEQYFGPGTRLTVT.

This clonotype was seen at least ten times. The gene calls are TRBV12-3 or TRBV12-4 and TRBJ2-1; 7 bases are a match to TRBD2. The CDR3 is made up of 16 amino acids. After removal of 7 bases from V and 8 bases from J, the junction contained 17 bases not matched to a gene. CDR3 amino acids: CASTSPSGVRGDEQFF. The CDR3 DNA reads TGTGCCAGCACATCCCCTTCTGGAGTACGGGGGGATGAGCAGTTCTTC.

This clonotype was observed many times. The CDR3 is CATSRGPTGGNNEQFF. CDR3 bases: TGTGCCACCAGCAGAGGTCCGACAGGGGGTAATAATGAGCAGTTCTTC. The chain employs TRBV15 and TRBJ2-1, with 9 bases aligning to TRBD1. CDR1 LNHNV and CDR2 YYDKDF come from the germline V gene (reference sequence). The trim removed 1 base at V and 7 bases at J, leaving 8 bases unmatched. The CDR3 is made up of 16 amino acids.